Below, 24 T cell receptor beta chains from the same sample are listed, as sequenced in a study of PD-1 blockade in classical Hodgkin lymphoma. Time point meaning: cycle 4 day 1 (C4D1), after 5 to 7 weeks of nivolumab. No patient escaped relapse after autologous stem cell transplantation, and brentuximab vedotin exposure varied. Sequencing was performed with immunoSEQ multiplex PCR; in TCRdb, only in-frame clones are kept and a portion is missing. The sample records under 130,000 clones, about nine tenths being singletons. Sequencing used peripheral blood mononuclear cells (PBMCs), obtained before the fourth cycle of nivolumab. Receptor source: a human donor with classical Hodgkin lymphoma.

The J gene is TRBJ2-3, the V gene TRBV6-6, with D possibly TRBD2 on 5 matching bases. This CDR3 comprises 15 residues. Germline CDR1 reads MNHNY; CDR2 reads SVGAGI (reference sequence). Deletions cut 2 bases from V and 3 bases from J, with 12 bases between. The CDR3 region is CASSYVRGATDTQYF. The DNA of the CDR3 is TGTGCCAGCAGTTACGTACGGGGTGCAACAGATACGCAGTATTTT.

For the CDR3, the DNA is TGTGCCAGCAGCTTAGGCAGGGGGTATGACATGAACACTGAAGCTTTCTTT. Amino acid sequence: CASSLGRGYDMNTEAFF. The rearrangement joins TRBV7-8 to TRBJ1-1, with TRBD1 matching over 7 bases. This CDR3 region has 17 residues. Germline loops: CDR1 SGHVS, CDR2 FQNEAQ. Trimming cost V 1 base and J 0 bases; bases outside gene matches: 8.

V and J are TRBV28 and TRBJ2-7; 7 nucleotides line up with TRBD2. This CDR3 is built from 14 residues. The trim removed 6 bases at V and 0 bases at J, leaving 5 bases unmatched. The V gene's germline CDR1 is MDHEN and CDR2 SYDVKM. Here the CDR3 reads CASRLRDYSYEQYF. The CDR3 bases are TGTGCCAGCAGGCTCCGGGACTACTCCTACGAGCAGTACTTC.

In this sample, this clone turned up once. The chain has TRBV7-9 and TRBJ2-1; D perhaps matches TRBD2 (5 bases). Trimming stripped 3 bases from V and 0 bases from J, with 18 bases between. The CDR3 is 18 residues long. CDR1 SEHNR and CDR2 FQNEAQ come from the germline V gene (reference sequence). The CDR3 coding sequence is TGTGCCAGCAGCTTTCCCCTTAGCGTAAAGGGCTCCTACAATGAGCAGTTCTTC. Protein: CASSFPLSVKGSYNEQFF.

The V and J genes are TRBV27 and TRBJ2-7, with D hard to call. The V gene lost 2 bases and the J gene lost 1 base, with 6 bases spanning the gap. The germline gives CDR1 MNHEY, CDR2 SMNVEV (reference sequence). The CDR3 covers 13 residues. For the CDR3, the DNA is TGTGCCAGCAGTTTACAGGAATCCTACGAGCAGTACTTC. Its translation is CASSLQESYEQYF.

The V gene is TRBV29-1, the J gene TRBJ1-2; D might be TRBD1 (5 bases). V shed 3 bases and J shed 1 base, with 27 bases lying between them. Germline assignment: CDR1 SQVTM and CDR2 ANQGSEA. CDR3 length equals 19 residues. The chain's CDR3 is CSVELGTEDYSAGNYGYTF. CDR3 nucleotide sequence: TGCAGCGTTGAGCTAGGGACCGAGGATTACTCTGCGGGTAACTATGGCTACACCTTC.

The genes are TRBV2 and TRBJ2-3; perhaps D is TRBD1 or TRBD2 (5 bases each). Germline-derived CDR1 and CDR2 are SNHLY and FYNNEI. Trimming cost V 8 bases and J 0 bases, with 15 bases left between them. CDR3 size: 15 residues. CDR3 region: CASAPGATSTDTQYF. The CDR3 DNA follows: TGTGCCAGCGCTCCCGGGGCGACTAGCACAGATACGCAGTATTTT.

The chain recombines TRBV4-3 with TRBJ2-1, with no clear D. This CDR3 is 13 amino acids long. CDR1 is LGHNA and CDR2 is YSLEER in the germline V gene. Between the trimmed V and J ends, which lost 1 base and 9 bases, there was a span of 10 bases. The CDR3, as DNA: TGCGCCAGCAGCCAAGCGCGAAATGGTGAGCAGTTCTTC. As protein: CASSQARNGEQFF.

The J gene is TRBJ2-7, the V gene TRBV5-6; D not certain. This CDR3 region has 12 residues. V was cut by 1 base and J by 4 bases, with 6 bases left in between. Germline assignment: CDR1 SGHDT and CDR2 YYEEEE. The CDR3, as DNA: TGTGCCAGCAGCTTGCTGACTTACGAGCAGTACTTC. It translates to CASSLLTYEQYF.

V and J are TRBV7-9 and TRBJ1-4, with a weak D call TRBD1 (5 bases). Germline V gene sequence: CDR1 SEHNR, CDR2 FQNEAQ (reference sequence). Trimming removed 2 bases from V and 4 bases from J, with 11 bases in between. This CDR3 has 15 residues. Here the CDR3 reads CASSLTGGSNEKLFF. The DNA for the CDR3 is TGTGCCAGCAGCTTAACCGGGGGGAGTAATGAAAAACTGTTTTTT.

V and J are TRBV5-5 and TRBJ1-2; 7 nucleotides line up with TRBD1. Germline V gene sequence: CDR1 SGHKS, CDR2 YYEKEE (reference sequence). Germline trimming cut 4 bases from V and 4 bases from J; bases unmatched to any gene: 13. CDR3 size: 16 residues. CDR3 nucleotide sequence: TGTGCCAGCAGCCTATCCCAGGCGGGGACAGCCTATGGCTACACCTTC. Amino acid sequence: CASSLSQAGTAYGYTF. The full variable domain, rest sourced from reference TRBV5-5 and TRBJ1-2, is DAGVTQSPTHLIKTRGQQVTLRCSPISGHKSVSWYQQVLGQGPQFIFQYYEKEERGRGNFPDRFSARQFPNYSSELNVNALLLGDSALYLCASSLSQAGTAYGYTFGSGTRLTVV.

The V call is TRBV6-4, the J call TRBJ1-2; TRBD1 is a possible D gene (5 bases). The CDR3 totals 15 residues. The V and J ends lost 9 bases and 1 base respectively, with 18 bases between them. Germline CDR1 MRHNA, CDR2 SNTAGT. The CDR3 loop is CASADWQGRNYGYTF. The DNA for the CDR3 is TGTGCCAGTGCCGACTGGCAGGGACGTAACTATGGCTACACCTTC.

J is TRBJ1-1 and V is TRBV5-5, with 7 bases identical to TRBD1. The CDR3 runs 15 residues. Germline values: CDR1 SGHKS, CDR2 YYEKEE (reference sequence). V shed 3 bases and J 1 base; nucleotides not matched to a gene: 6. The CDR3 coding sequence is TGTGCCAGCAGCTCACTGACAGGGACGAACACTGAAGCTTTCTTT. This codes for CASSSLTGTNTEAFF.

The rearrangement links TRBV7-2 to TRBJ1-5, with D tentatively TRBD1 (5 bases). This CDR3 comprises 15 residues. V was clipped by 5 bases and J by 4 bases, with 15 bases between them. Germline assignment: CDR1 SGHTA and CDR2 FQGNSA. The CDR3 bases are TGTGCCAGCAGCCTAGGCTCGGGGGGGAATCAGCCCCAGCATTTT. Translation: CASSLGSGGNQPQHF.

This clone was found once. The chain combines TRBV11-2 with TRBJ2-1; D is uncertain. In germline, CDR1 is SGHAT, CDR2 FQNNGV. The ends were cut back, 1 base at V and 9 bases at J, with 4 bases in the middle. The CDR3 is made up of 11 amino acids. The CDR3 DNA follows: TGTGCCAGCAGCTTAGGGTTTGAGCAGTTCTTC. This codes for CASSLGFEQFF. Variable domain in full (rest from reference TRBV11-2 and TRBJ2-1): EAGVAQSPRYKIIEKRQSVAFWCNPISGHATLYWYQQILGQGPKLLIQFQNNGVVDDSQLPKDRFSAERLKGVDSTLKIQPAKLEDSAVYLCASSLGFEQFFGPGTRLTVL.

The chain recombines TRBV4-1 with TRBJ1-2; unclear D gene. Trimming left V 2 bases short and J 13 bases short, with 17 bases between. CDR1 is MGHRA and CDR2 is YSYEKL in the germline V gene. CDR3 length: 13 amino acids. As DNA, the CDR3 is TGCGCCAGCAGCCAATCCCCATCGGACGGCCTCACCTTC. This encodes CASSQSPSDGLTF.

The CDR3 sequence is CASTPTRQEGQPQHF. As DNA, the CDR3 is TGTGCCAGCACCCCGACACGCCAAGAGGGACAGCCCCAGCATTTT. The rearrangement links TRBV6-6 to TRBJ1-5; no definite D call. Trimming removed 7 bases from V and 7 bases from J, with 20 bases in between. The CDR3 extends over 15 amino acids. From germline, CDR1 is MNHNY and CDR2 SVGAGI (reference sequence).

The chain links TRBV2 to TRBJ1-1; TRBD1 aligns across 7 bases. Germline lookup yields CDR1 SNHLY and CDR2 FYNNEI. This CDR3 is built from 12 residues. Unmatched junction bases numbered 8, after V lost 7 bases and J lost 9 bases. The CDR3 region is CASTPAGQKAFF. For the CDR3, the DNA is TGTGCCAGCACCCCCGCGGGACAGAAAGCTTTCTTT.

The chain recombines TRBV6-1 with TRBJ1-4; D possibly corresponds to TRBD1 (6 bases). The germline V and J ends were trimmed by 6 bases and 3 bases, with 11 bases remaining between them. The CDR3 is made up of 14 amino acids. Germline V lookup: CDR1 MNHNS, CDR2 SASEGT. The CDR3 nucleotides are TGTGCCAGCAGATGGGGGGCTTCTAATGAAAAACTGTTTTTT. It translates to CASRWGASNEKLFF.

The chain recombines TRBV4-1 with TRBJ1-5; TRBD1 might be the D (6 bases). V lost 1 base and J 7 bases, leaving 11 bases between the germline ends. Germline V gene lookup returns CDR1 MGHRA and CDR2 YSYEKL. The CDR3 is 14 amino acids. The CDR3: CASSQGQVGQPQHF. In DNA, the CDR3 is TGCGCCAGCAGCCAAGGACAGGTCGGGCAGCCCCAGCATTTT.

The rearrangement joins TRBV18 to TRBJ2-1; 7 bases align to TRBD2. The CDR3 is 13 amino acids. Looked up from germline, CDR1 is KGHSH and CDR2 is LQKENI. V lost 8 bases to trimming and J lost 0 bases; unmatched junction nucleotides: 1. In DNA, the CDR3 is TGTGCCAGCCGCGGGAGCTCCTACAATGAGCAGTTCTTC. Amino acid sequence: CASRGSSYNEQFF.

V gene TRBV5-4 combines with J gene TRBJ2-1, with D maybe TRBD2 (5 bases). CDR3 size: 17 residues. Germline CDR1 is SGHNT and CDR2 is YYREEE (reference sequence). V was pared by 3 bases and J by 4 bases, with 20 bases between. The CDR3 nucleotides read TGTGCCAGCAGCTCTAGTGCTTCTAGAGGGTTGTACAATGAGCAGTTCTTC. Translating gives CASSSSASRGLYNEQFF.

The V gene is TRBV11-2, the J gene TRBJ1-1, with D perhaps TRBD1 (5 bases). V dropped 2 bases and J dropped 6 bases, with 22 bases sitting between them. Germline V gene lookup returns CDR1 SGHAT and CDR2 FQNNGV. This CDR3 region has 17 residues. Here the CDR3 DNA reads TGTGCCAGCAGCTTACCCGGTAAGATAGGACGGGGGTCTGAAGCTTTCTTT. Protein sequence: CASSLPGKIGRGSEAFF.

The chain uses TRBV6-4 and TRBJ1-2; possibly TRBD1 for D (5 bases). This CDR3 has 13 amino acids. Germline V gene data show CDR1 as MRHNA and CDR2 as SNTAGT. Trimming stripped 2 bases from V and 3 bases from J, with 7 bases between. CDR3 residues: CASSDGGYYGYTF. CDR3 DNA: TGTGCCAGCAGTGACGGGGGATACTATGGCTACACCTTC.